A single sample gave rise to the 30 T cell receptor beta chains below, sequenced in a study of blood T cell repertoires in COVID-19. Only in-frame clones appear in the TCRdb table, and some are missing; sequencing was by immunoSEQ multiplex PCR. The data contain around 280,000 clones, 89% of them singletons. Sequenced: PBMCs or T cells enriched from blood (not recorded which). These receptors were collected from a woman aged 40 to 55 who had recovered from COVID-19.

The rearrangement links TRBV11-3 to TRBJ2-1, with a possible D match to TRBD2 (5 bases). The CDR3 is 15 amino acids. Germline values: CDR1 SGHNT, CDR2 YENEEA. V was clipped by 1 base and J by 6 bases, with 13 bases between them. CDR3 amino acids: CASSLGLYPPNEQFF. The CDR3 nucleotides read TGTGCCAGCAGCTTAGGACTATATCCCCCCAATGAGCAGTTCTTC.

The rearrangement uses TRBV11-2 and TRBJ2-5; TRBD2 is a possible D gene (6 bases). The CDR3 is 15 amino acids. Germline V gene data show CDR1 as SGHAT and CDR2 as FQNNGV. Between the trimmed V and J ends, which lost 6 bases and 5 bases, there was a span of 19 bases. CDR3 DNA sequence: TGTGCCAGCAGAGGACTACATGGTGCGTGGGAGACCCAGTACTTC. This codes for CASRGLHGAWETQYF.

CDR3 DNA: TGTGCCAGTAGTATAGATCTGGGGGGGGGACCCTACGAGCAGTACTTC. Encoded protein: CASSIDLGGGPYEQYF. This sequence joins TRBV19 and TRBJ2-7; TRBD2 matches at 7 bases. Germline CDR1 is LNHDA and CDR2 is SQIVND (reference sequence). CDR3 length equals 16 residues. V lost 0 bases to trimming and J lost 2 bases; unmatched junction nucleotides: 7.

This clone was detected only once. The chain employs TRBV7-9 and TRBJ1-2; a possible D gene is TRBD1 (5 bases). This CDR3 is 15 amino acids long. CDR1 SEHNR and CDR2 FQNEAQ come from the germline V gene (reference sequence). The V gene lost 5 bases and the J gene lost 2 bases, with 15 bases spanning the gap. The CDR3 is CASSPGHLLNYGYTF. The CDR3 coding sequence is TGTGCCAGCAGCCCAGGACACCTCCTCAACTATGGCTACACCTTC.

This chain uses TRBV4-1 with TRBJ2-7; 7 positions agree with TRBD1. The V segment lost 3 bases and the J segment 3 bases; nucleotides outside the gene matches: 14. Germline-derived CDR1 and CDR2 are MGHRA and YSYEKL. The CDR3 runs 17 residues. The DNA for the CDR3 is TGCGCCAGCAGCCATGACCCCATGGTATGGGACAGCTACGAGCAGTACTTC. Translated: CASSHDPMVWDSYEQYF.

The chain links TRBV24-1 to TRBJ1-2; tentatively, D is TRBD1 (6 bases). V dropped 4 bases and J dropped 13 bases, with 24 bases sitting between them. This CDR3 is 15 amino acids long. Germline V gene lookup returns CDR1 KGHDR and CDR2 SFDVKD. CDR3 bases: TGTGCCACCAGTGAAAGTAAACTGCGGGGGCGCTCATCCACCTTC. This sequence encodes CATSESKLRGRSSTF.

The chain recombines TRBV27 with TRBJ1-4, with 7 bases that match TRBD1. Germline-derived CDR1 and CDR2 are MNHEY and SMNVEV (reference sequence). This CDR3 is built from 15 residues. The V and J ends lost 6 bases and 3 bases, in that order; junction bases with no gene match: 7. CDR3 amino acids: CASSPGGLANEKLFF. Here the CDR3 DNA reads TGTGCCAGCAGCCCAGGGGGTCTAGCTAATGAAAAACTGTTTTTT.

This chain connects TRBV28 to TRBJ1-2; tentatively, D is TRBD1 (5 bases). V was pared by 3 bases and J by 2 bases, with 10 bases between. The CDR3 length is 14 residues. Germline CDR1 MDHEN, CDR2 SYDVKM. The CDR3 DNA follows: TGTGCCAGCAGTTTTTCCCCAGGGAACTATGGCTACACCTTC. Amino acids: CASSFSPGNYGYTF.

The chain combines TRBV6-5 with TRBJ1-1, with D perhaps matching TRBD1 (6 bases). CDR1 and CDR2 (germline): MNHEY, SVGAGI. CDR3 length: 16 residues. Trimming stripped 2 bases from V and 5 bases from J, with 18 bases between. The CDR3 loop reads CASSYTRGGAGTEAFF. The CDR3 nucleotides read TGTGCCAGCAGTTACACGAGGGGGGGCGCCGGAACTGAAGCTTTCTTT.

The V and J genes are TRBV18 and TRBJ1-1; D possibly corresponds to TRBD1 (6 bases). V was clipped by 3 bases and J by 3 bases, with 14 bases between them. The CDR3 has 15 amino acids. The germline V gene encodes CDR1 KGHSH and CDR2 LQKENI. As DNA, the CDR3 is TGTGCCAGCTCACCTGAAAGACAGGCGTACACTGAAGCTTTCTTT. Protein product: CASSPERQAYTEAFF.

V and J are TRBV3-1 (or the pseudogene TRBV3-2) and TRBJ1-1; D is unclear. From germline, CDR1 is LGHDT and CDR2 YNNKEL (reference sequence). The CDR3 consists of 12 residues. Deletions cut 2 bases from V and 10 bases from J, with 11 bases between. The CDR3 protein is CASSQSTSSAFF. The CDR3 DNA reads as TGTGCCAGCAGCCAATCTACGAGCTCAGCTTTCTTT.

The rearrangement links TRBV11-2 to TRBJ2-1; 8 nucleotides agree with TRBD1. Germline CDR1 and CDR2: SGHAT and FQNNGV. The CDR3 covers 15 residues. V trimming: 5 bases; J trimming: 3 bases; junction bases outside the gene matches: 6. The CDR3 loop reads CASSPHRGSYNEQFF. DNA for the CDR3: TGTGCCAGCAGCCCGCACAGGGGGAGCTACAATGAGCAGTTCTTC.

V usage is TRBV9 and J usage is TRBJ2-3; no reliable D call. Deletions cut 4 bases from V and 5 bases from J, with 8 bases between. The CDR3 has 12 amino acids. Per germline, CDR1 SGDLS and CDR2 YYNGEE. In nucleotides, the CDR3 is TGTGCCAGCAGCACCGATAGAGATACGCAGTATTTT. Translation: CASSTDRDTQYF.

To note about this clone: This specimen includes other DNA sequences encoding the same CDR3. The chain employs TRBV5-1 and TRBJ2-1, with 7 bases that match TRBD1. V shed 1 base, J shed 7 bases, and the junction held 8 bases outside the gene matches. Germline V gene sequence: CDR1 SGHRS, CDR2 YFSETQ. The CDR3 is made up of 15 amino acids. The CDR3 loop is CASSLSRQGGNEQFF. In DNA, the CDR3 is TGCGCCAGCAGCTTGTCGAGACAGGGCGGAAATGAGCAGTTCTTC.

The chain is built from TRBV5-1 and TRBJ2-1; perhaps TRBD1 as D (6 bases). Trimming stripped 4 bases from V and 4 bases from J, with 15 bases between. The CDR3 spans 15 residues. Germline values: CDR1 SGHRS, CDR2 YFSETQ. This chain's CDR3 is CASSSDGTRYNEQFF. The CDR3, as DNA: TGCGCCAGCAGCAGCGACGGGACAAGATACAATGAGCAGTTCTTC.

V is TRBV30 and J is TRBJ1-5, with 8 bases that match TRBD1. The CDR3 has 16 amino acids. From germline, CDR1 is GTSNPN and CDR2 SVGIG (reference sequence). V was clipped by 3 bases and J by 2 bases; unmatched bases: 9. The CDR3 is CAWSQGAGMGNQPQHF. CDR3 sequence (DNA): TGTGCCTGGAGCCAGGGGGCGGGGATGGGCAATCAGCCCCAGCATTTT. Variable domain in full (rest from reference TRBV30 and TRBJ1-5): SQTIHQWPATLVQPVGSPLSLECTVEGTSNPNLYWYRQAAGRGLQLLFYSVGIGQISSEVPQNLSASRPQDRQFILSSKKLLLSDSGFYLCAWSQGAGMGNQPQHFGDGTRLSIL.

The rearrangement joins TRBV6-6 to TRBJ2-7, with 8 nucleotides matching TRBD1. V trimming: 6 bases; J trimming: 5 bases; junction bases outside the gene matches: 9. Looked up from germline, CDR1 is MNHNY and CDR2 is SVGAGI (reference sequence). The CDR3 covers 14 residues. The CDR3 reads CASSPPGGGDEQYF. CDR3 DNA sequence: TGTGCCAGCAGCCCGCCAGGGGGCGGAGACGAGCAGTACTTC.

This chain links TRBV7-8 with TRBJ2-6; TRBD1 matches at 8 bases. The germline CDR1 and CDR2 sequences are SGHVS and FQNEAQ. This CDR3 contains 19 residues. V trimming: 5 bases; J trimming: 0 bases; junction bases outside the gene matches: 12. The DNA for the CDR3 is TGTGCCAGCAGCGAGGGGATGGGGACAGGATACTCTGGGGCCAACGTCCTGACTTTC. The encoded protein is CASSEGMGTGYSGANVLTF.

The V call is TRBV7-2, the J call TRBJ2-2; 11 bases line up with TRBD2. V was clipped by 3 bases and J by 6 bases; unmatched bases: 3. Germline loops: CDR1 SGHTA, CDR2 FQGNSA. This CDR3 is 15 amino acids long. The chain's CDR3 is CASSLELAGAGELFF. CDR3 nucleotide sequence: TGTGCCAGCAGCTTGGAACTAGCGGGAGCCGGGGAGCTGTTTTTT.

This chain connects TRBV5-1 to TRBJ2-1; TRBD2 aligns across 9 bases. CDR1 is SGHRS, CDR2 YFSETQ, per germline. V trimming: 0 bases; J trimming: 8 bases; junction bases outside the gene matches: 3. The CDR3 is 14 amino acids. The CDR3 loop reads CASSLASGEDEQFF. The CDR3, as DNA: TGCGCCAGCAGCTTGGCTAGCGGGGAGGATGAGCAGTTCTTC.

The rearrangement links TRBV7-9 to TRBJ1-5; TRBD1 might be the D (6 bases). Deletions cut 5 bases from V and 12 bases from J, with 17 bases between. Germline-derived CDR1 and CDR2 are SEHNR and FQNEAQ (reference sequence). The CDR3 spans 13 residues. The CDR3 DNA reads TGTGCCAGCAGCCCGACTTCTACAGGGCTCCAGCATTTT. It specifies CASSPTSTGLQHF.

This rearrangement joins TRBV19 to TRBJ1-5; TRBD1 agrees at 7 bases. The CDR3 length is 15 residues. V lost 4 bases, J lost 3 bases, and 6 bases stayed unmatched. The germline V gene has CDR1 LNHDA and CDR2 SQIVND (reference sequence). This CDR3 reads CASSKQGRVNQPQHF. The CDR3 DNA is TGTGCCAGTAGTAAACAGGGGAGAGTCAATCAGCCCCAGCATTTT.

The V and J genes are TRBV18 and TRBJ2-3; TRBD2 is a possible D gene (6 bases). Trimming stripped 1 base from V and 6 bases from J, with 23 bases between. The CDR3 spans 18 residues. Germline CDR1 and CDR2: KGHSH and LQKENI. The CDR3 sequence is CASSPRFMAGPYVDTQYF. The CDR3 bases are TGTGCCAGCTCACCACGGTTTATGGCGGGGCCCTATGTGGATACGCAGTATTTT.

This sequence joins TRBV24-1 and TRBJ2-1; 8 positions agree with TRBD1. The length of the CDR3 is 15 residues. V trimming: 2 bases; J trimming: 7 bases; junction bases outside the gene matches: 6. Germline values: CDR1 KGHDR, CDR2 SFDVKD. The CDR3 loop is CATSDSTGAGNEQFF. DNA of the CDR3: TGTGCCACCAGTGATTCGACAGGGGCGGGAAATGAGCAGTTCTTC.

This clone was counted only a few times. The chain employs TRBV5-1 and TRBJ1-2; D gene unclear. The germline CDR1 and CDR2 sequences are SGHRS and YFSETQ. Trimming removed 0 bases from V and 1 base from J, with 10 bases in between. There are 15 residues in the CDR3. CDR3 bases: TGCGCCAGCAGCTTGGCGGCGGGTAGTAACTATGGCTACACCTTC. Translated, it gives CASSLAAGSNYGYTF.

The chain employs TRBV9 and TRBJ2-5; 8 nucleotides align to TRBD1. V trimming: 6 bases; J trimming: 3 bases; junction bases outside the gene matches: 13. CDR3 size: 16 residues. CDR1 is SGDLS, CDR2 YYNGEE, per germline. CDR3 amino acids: CASNPTGGGGKETQYF. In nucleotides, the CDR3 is TGTGCCAGCAACCCCACAGGGGGTGGCGGGAAAGAGACCCAGTACTTC.

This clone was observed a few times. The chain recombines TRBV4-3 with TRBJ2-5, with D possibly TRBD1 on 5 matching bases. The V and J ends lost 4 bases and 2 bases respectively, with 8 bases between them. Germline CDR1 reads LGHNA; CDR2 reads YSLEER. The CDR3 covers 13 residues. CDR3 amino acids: CASSLQGQETQYF. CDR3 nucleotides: TGCGCCAGCAGCCTGCAGGGACAAGAGACCCAGTACTTC.

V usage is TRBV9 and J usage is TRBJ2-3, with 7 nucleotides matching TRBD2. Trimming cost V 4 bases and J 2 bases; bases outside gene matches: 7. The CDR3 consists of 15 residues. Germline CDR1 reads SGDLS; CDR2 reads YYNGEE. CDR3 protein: CASSQKRGLTDTQYF. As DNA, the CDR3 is TGTGCCAGCAGCCAGAAGCGGGGCCTCACAGATACGCAGTATTTT. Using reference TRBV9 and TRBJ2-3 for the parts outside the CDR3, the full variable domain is DSGVTQTPKHLITATGQRVTLRCSPRSGDLSVYWYQQSLDQGLQFLIQYYNGEERAKGNILERFSAQQFPDLHSELNLSSLELGDSALYFCASSQKRGLTDTQYFGPGTRLTVL.

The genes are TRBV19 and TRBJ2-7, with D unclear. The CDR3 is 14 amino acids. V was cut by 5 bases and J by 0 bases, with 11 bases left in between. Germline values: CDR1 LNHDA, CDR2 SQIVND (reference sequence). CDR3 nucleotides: TGTGCCAGTAGTCAGAGCCACAGCTCCTACGAGCAGTACTTC. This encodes CASSQSHSSYEQYF.

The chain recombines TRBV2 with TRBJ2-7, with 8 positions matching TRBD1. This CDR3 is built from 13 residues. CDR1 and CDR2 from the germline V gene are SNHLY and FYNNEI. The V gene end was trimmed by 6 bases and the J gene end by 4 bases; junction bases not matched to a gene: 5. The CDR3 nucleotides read TGTGCCAGCAGGGCCGGGACAGGTTACGAGCAGTACTTC. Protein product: CASRAGTGYEQYF. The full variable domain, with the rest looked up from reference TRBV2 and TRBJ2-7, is EPEVTQTPSHQVTQMGQEVILRCVPISNHLYFYWYRQILGQKVEFLVSFYNNEISEKSEIFDDQFSVERPDGSNFTLKIRSTKLEDSAMYFCASRAGTGYEQYFGPGTRLTVT.